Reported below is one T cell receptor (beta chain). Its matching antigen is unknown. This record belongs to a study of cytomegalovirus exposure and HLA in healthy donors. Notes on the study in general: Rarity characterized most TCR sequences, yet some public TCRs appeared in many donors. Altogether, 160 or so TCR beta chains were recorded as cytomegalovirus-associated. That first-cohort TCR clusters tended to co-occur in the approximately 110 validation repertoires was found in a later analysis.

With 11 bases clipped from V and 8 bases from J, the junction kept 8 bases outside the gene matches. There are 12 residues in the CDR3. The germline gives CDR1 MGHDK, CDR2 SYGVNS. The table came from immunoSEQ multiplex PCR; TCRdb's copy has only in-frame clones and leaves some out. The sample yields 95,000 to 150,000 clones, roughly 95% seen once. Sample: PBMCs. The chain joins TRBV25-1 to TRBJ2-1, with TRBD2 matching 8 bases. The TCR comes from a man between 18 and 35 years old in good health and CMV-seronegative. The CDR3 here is CASIAGLDEQFF. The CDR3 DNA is TGTGCCTCCATAGCGGGGCTGGATGAGCAGTTCTTC.